This T cell receptor beta chain is from a study of control samples from healthy donors and cancer patients. The assay was immunoSEQ multiplex PCR, and TCRdb's table has in-frame clones only and misses some. The sample lists roughly 170,000 clones; about 90% were seen once. The V segment lost 5 bases and the J segment 3 bases; nucleotides outside the gene matches: 6. Looked up from germline, CDR1 is LNHDA and CDR2 is SQIVND (reference sequence). CDR3 length: 14 amino acids. The sequenced sample was blood. The source of this sequence is a middle-aged woman in good health. The gene calls are TRBV19 and TRBJ2-7, with 8 bases matching TRBD2. CDR3 protein: CASSPGTRFYEQYF. In DNA form, the CDR3 reads TGTGCCAGTAGTCCCGGGACTAGGTTCTACGAGCAGTACTTC.